These T cell receptor beta chains were read from a single sample in a study of cytotoxic CD8 clonotypes in ibrutinib-treated CLL. Sequenced by immunoSEQ multiplex PCR; TCRdb stores in-frame clones only, minus some. The profile shows 150,000 or so clones, approximately 83% of them singletons. The sample was PBMCs, taken after 24 months of ibrutinib treatment. The receptors shown here come from a human donor with chronic lymphocytic leukemia. The CDR3 runs from the conserved cysteine through the conserved F or W. D genes are given only for firm matches. For some rows the clone size is stated as once, few or many, or as a class when expanded; others skip it.

J,D,size,V,CDR3,DNA
TRBJ2-3,TRBD2,.,TRBV30,CAWSIGTSGDSHTQYF,TGTGCCTGGAGTATAGGGACTAGCGGGGACTCACATACGCAGTATTTT
TRBJ1-5,.,few,TRBV2,CASRLEQDQPQHF,TGTGCCAGCAGGCTAGAACAGGATCAGCCCCAGCATTTT
TRBJ2-3,.,.,TRBV11-2,CASSLEGADTQYF,TGTGCCAGCAGCTTGGAGGGAGCAGATACGCAGTATTTT
TRBJ2-1,.,few,TRBV7-3,CASSLSGDYNEQFF,TGTGCCAGCAGCTTATCCGGGGATTACAATGAGCAGTTCTTC
TRBJ1-2,TRBD1,many,TRBV29-1,CSVGVTGEAGYGYTF,TGCAGCGTTGGCGTTACAGGGGAGGCGGGGTATGGCTACACCTTC
TRBJ2-3,TRBD2,.,TRBV28,CASSGRSHGQYF,TGTGCCAGCAGCGGGAGGTCTCATGGGCAGTATTTT
TRBJ1-5,.,few,TRBV28,CASSSEGQPQHF,TGTGCCAGCAGTTCGGAGGGTCAGCCCCAGCATTTT
TRBJ2-2,TRBD1,.,TRBV7-6,CASKTGEIVVGELFF,TGTGCCAGCAAGACAGGGGAGATTGTGGTCGGGGAGCTGTTTTTT
TRBJ2-3,TRBD2,.,TRBV7-2,CASSSPLVRGGARDTQYF,TGTGCCAGCAGCTCCCCCTTGGTGCGCGGGGGGGCCAGAGATACGCAGTATTTT
TRBJ1-2,.,.,TRBV7-2,CASSLRTYPLIIQGYTF,TGTGCCAGCAGCTTAAGAACCTATCCTCTCATAATTCAGGGCTACACCTTC
TRBJ1-5,TRBD1,.,TRBV5-1,CASSADRGGQPQHF,TGCGCCAGCAGCGCTGACAGGGGAGGGCAGCCCCAGCATTTT
TRBJ2-1,.,.,TRBV7-3,CASSLSFQGWDEQFF,TGTGCCAGCAGCTTAAGTTTCCAGGGATGGGATGAGCAGTTCTTC
TRBJ2-7,.,.,TRBV2,CASSEKGYEQYF,TGTGCCAGCAGTGAAAAGGGATACGAGCAGTACTTC
TRBJ1-3,.,.,TRBV2,CASSRRGSGNTIYF,TGTGCCAGCAGCCGCCGGGGTTCTGGAAACACCATATATTTT
TRBJ1-5,.,.,TRBV20-1,CSARGGQPQHF,TGCAGTGCTAGAGGGGGTCAGCCCCAGCATTTT
TRBJ1-3,.,.,TRBV14,CASSPQYSHTIYF,TGTGCCAGCAGCCCCCAATATAGCCACACCATATATTTT
TRBJ2-7,.,.,TRBV6-5,CASRRGREGEQYF,TGTGCCAGCAGGAGAGGCAGGGAAGGCGAGCAGTACTTC
TRBJ2-3,.,once,TRBV7-3,CASSSRLGADTQYF,TGTGCCAGCAGCTCACGGCTGGGGGCAGATACGCAGTATTTT
TRBJ2-3,TRBD2,.,TRBV7-3,CASSLSSGGQTDTQYF,TGTGCCAGCAGCTTATCTAGCGGGGGGCAAACAGATACGCAGTATTTT
TRBJ1-1,TRBD1,.,TRBV18,CASSTGQVFWGTEAFF,TGTGCCAGCTCGACGGGACAGGTCTTCTGGGGCACTGAAGCTTTCTTT
TRBJ2-1,.,.,TRBV12-5,CASGFRNEQFF,TGTGCTAGTGGTTTCCGAAATGAGCAGTTCTTC
TRBJ2-5,.,.,TRBV6-6,CASSYGRSQETQYF,TGTGCCAGCAGTTACGGGCGGAGCCAAGAGACCCAGTACTTC
TRBJ2-5,TRBD2,.,TRBV2,CATRVQAGGAYF,TGTGCCACCCGAGTTCAAGCGGGGGGCGCGTACTTC
TRBJ1-4,.,.,TRBV6-5,CASSYSRTGGKLFF,TGTGCCAGCAGTTACTCGAGGACTGGGGGGAAACTGTTTTTT
TRBJ2-3,TRBD2,.,TRBV11-3,CASSFSVAGGDTQYF,TGTGCCAGCAGCTTCTCAGTAGCGGGAGGGGATACGCAGTATTTT
TRBJ2-3,TRBD2,.,TRBV4-3,CASSHFGGGLTDTQYF,TGCGCCAGCAGCCACTTTGGCGGGGGGCTCACAGATACGCAGTATTTT
TRBJ1-1,.,.,TRBV5-4,CASSPTLTVNTEAFF,TGTGCCAGCAGCCCTACCCTCACAGTGAACACTGAAGCTTTCTTT
TRBJ2-2,.,.,TRBV5-6,CASTRTVTGELFF,TGTGCCAGCACCCGCACGGTCACCGGGGAGCTGTTTTTT
TRBJ2-3,TRBD1,.,TRBV27,CASSYFRDRGFHTQYF,TGTGCCAGCAGTTACTTCCGGGACAGGGGGTTTCATACGCAGTATTTT
TRBJ2-3,.,.,TRBV29-1,CSHRARGLLTDTQYF,TGCAGCCATAGGGCCAGGGGCCTCCTCACAGATACGCAGTATTTT
TRBJ2-7,.,.,TRBV5-5,CASSSHGGVDEQYF,TGTGCCAGCAGCTCCCACGGGGGTGTCGACGAGCAGTACTTC
TRBJ2-2,.,.,TRBV7-9,CASSPQHGELFF,TGTGCCAGCAGCCCTCAGCACGGGGAGCTGTTTTTT
TRBJ2-6,TRBD1,.,TRBV28,CASGGPGTGLGANVLTF,TGTGCCAGCGGAGGTCCCGGGACAGGGCTCGGGGCCAACGTCCTGACTTTC
TRBJ1-2,.,many,TRBV5-1,CASSSRGQNYGYTF,TGCGCCAGCAGCTCCCGTGGACAGAACTATGGCTACACCTTC
TRBJ2-1,.,.,TRBV7-7,CASSFRQGGLQRQFF,TGTGCTAGCAGCTTTCGCCAGGGGGGCCTTCAGCGGCAGTTCTTC
TRBJ2-3,.,.,TRBV18,CASSPQHGLDTQYF,TGTGCCAGCTCACCACAACATGGGTTAGATACGCAGTATTTT
TRBJ1-3,.,.,TRBV28,CASSEPGIPSGNTIYF,TGTGCCAGCAGCGAACCCGGGATACCCTCTGGAAACACCATATATTTT
TRBJ2-7,TRBD2,.,TRBV18,CASSPPSGRAGGQYF,TGTGCCAGCTCACCCCCTAGCGGGAGGGCCGGAGGGCAGTACTTC
TRBJ1-1,.,.,TRBV9,CASSPHGRDTEAFF,TGTGCCAGCAGCCCCCATGGTCGGGACACTGAAGCTTTCTTT
TRBJ2-3,TRBD1,.,TRBV6-6,CASGQDRTTDTQYF,TGTGCCAGCGGCCAGGACAGGACCACAGATACGCAGTATTTT
TRBJ2-3,.,.,TRBV7-3,CASSSAGADTQYF,TGTGCCAGCAGCTCTGCGGGGGCGGATACGCAGTATTTT
TRBJ2-2,.,.,TRBV28,CASSPMPPDALSLRTGELFF,TGTGCCAGCAGTCCCATGCCCCCGGACGCTCTTTCCCTGAGGACCGGGGAGCTGTTTTTT
TRBJ1-2,.,.,TRBV6-1,CASSEAEGLDYGYTF,TGTGCCAGCAGTGAAGCGGAGGGACTGGACTATGGCTACACCTTC
TRBJ1-6,TRBD1,medium-sized,TRBV5-1,CASSAGQDNSALHF,TGCGCCAGCAGCGCGGGACAGGATAATTCGGCCCTCCACTTT
TRBJ2-7,.,.,TRBV27,CASSRGTLYYEQYF,TGTGCCAGCAGTCGGGGGACCCTCTACTACGAGCAGTACTTC
TRBJ1-1,.,.,TRBV7-2,CASSLAGRVTEAFF,TGTGCCAGCAGCTTAGCAGGGAGGGTCACTGAAGCTTTCTTT
TRBJ2-3,TRBD2,few,TRBV27,CASSLGLAVQDTQYF,TGTGCCAGCAGTTTAGGACTAGCGGTGCAGGATACGCAGTATTTT
TRBJ1-5,.,.,TRBV5-4,CASSLAGGNQPQHF,TGTGCCAGCAGCTTGGCCGGCGGCAATCAGCCCCAGCATTTT
TRBJ1-1,.,once,TRBV5-1,CASSLGQRNTEAFF,TGCGCCAGCAGCTTGGGCCAGAGGAACACTGAAGCTTTCTTT
TRBJ2-3,.,few,TRBV7-3,CASSLTRMGTQYF,TGTGCCAGCAGCTTAACCCGGATGGGTACGCAGTATTTT
TRBJ2-5,.,.,TRBV10-3,CAISERGGGALTQYF,TGTGCCATCAGTGAAAGGGGTGGGGGGGCGTTGACCCAGTACTTC
TRBJ1-5,TRBD1,few,TRBV30,CAWSGTGNQPQHF,TGTGCCTGGAGCGGGACAGGCAATCAGCCCCAGCATTTT
TRBJ1-6,.,.,TRBV30,CAWSVRGTGNSPLHF,TGTGCCTGGAGTGTACGGGGGACGGGTAATTCACCCCTCCACTTT
TRBJ2-2,TRBD1,.,TRBV9,CASSSGQGSTGELFF,TGTGCCAGCAGCTCGGGACAGGGGTCCACCGGGGAGCTGTTTTTT
TRBJ1-2,TRBD1,.,TRBV19,CASSLSPQGALYGYTF,TGTGCCAGTAGTCTCTCCCCCCAGGGGGCCCTCTATGGCTACACCTTC
TRBJ2-3,.,.,TRBV11-3,CASSSWGWESDTDTQYF,TGTGCCAGCAGCTCGTGGGGGTGGGAATCTGACACAGATACGCAGTATTTT
TRBJ2-7,TRBD1,.,TRBV11-1,CASKKVTGGSEQYF,TGTGCCAGCAAAAAAGTCACAGGGGGTAGCGAGCAGTACTTC
TRBJ2-7,.,.,TRBV7-2,CASSIRVPGYEQYF,TGTGCCAGCAGCATCCGGGTCCCGGGCTACGAGCAGTACTTC
TRBJ1-2,TRBD1,.,TRBV7-9,CASRSTGGNYGYTF,TGTGCCAGCAGATCCACAGGGGGCAACTATGGCTACACCTTC